The 21 T cell receptor beta chains below all came from one sample that was sequenced in a study of T cell responses to AZD1222 COVID-19 vaccine. Data came from immunoSEQ multiplex PCR; TCRdb stores just in-frame clones and leaves some out. The sample includes approximately 100,000 clones, roughly 86% of them seen just once. The sequencing used peripheral blood, collected 28 days after the second dose of the MenACWY control vaccine. These receptors were taken from an adult who received the MenACWY meningococcal vaccine as a control.

This chain joins TRBV29-1 and TRBJ2-5, with 7 bases lining up with TRBD1. Unmatched junction bases numbered 4, after V lost 3 bases and J lost 0 bases. The CDR3 is 14 residues long. Germline V gives CDR1 SQVTM, CDR2 ANQGSEA. This chain's CDR3 is CSVEDRTYQETQYF. The CDR3 DNA reads as TGCAGCGTTGAGGACAGGACCTACCAAGAGACCCAGTACTTC.

The chain carries TRBV7-2 and TRBJ2-7; the D gene is possibly TRBD1 (5 bases). Germline loops: CDR1 SGHTA, CDR2 FQGNSA. This CDR3 is built from 12 residues. V dropped 1 base and J dropped 6 bases, with 7 bases sitting between them. The CDR3 protein is CASSLGRAEQYF. CDR3 DNA: TGTGCCAGCAGCTTAGGCAGGGCCGAGCAGTACTTC. Combining the CDR3 with reference TRBV7-2 and TRBJ2-7 gives the whole variable domain GAGVSQSPSNKVTEKGKDVELRCDPISGHTALYWYRQSLGQGLEFLIYFQGNSAPDKSGLPSDRFSAERTGGSVSTLTIQRTQQEDSAVYLCASSLGRAEQYFGPGTRLTVT.

The V gene is TRBV1, the J gene TRBJ2-2; the table assigns TRBD1, which was not confirmed against the DNA. TRBV1 is termed a pseudogene. This CDR3 is built from 16 residues. CDR3 sequence reads: CTSSQDRDKNTGELFF. DNA for the CDR3: TGCACCAGCAGCCAAGATAGGGACAAGAACACCGGGGAGCTGTTTTTT.

The chain recombines TRBV9 with TRBJ2-2; D is undetermined. The CDR3 spans 13 residues. Germline CDR1 reads SGDLS; CDR2 reads YYNGEE. V was shortened by 4 bases and J by 6 bases, with 10 bases between the two germline ends. The CDR3 spells CASSLQSPGELFF. The DNA of the CDR3 is TGTGCCAGCAGCCTCCAGTCCCCCGGGGAGCTGTTTTTT.

CDR3 coding DNA: TGCGCCAGCAGCTCAAGGACAGGGGTTTACAATGAGCAGTTCTTC. Translated: CASSSRTGVYNEQFF. The rearrangement joins TRBV4-1 to TRBJ2-1; 9 bases match TRBD1. The CDR3 is 15 residues long. Germline CDR1 MGHRA, CDR2 YSYEKL. Losses at the gene ends were 5 bases for V and 4 bases for J; bases not matched to a gene: 6.

This CDR3 is CASSLRGLLSNTEAFF. Written as DNA, the CDR3 is TGTGCCAGCTCACTCAGGGGGCTTCTATCGAACACTGAAGCTTTCTTT. V usage is TRBV18 and J usage is TRBJ1-1; 8 bases agree with TRBD1. V trimming: 4 bases; J trimming: 1 base; junction bases outside the gene matches: 8. The length of the CDR3 is 16 residues. Germline CDR1 reads KGHSH; CDR2 reads LQKENI.

The J gene is TRBJ2-3, the V gene TRBV5-4; 11 bases are shared with TRBD2. CDR3 length: 15 residues. V lost 4 bases, J lost 2 bases, and 3 bases stayed unmatched. Germline CDR1 and CDR2: SGHNT and YYREEE (reference sequence). CDR3 sequence: CASSVTSGVTDTQYF. CDR3 bases: TGTGCCAGCAGCGTGACTAGCGGGGTCACAGATACGCAGTATTTT.

V gene TRBV28 combines with J gene TRBJ2-5, with 7 bases lining up with TRBD1. Germline V lookup: CDR1 MDHEN, CDR2 SYDVKM. The CDR3 has 15 residues. Trimming cost V 7 bases and J 1 base; bases outside gene matches: 9. The chain's CDR3 is CASTTRRQGQETQYF. The CDR3 nucleotides read TGTGCCAGCACCACCCGCCGACAGGGCCAAGAGACCCAGTACTTC. The whole variable domain, filled in from reference TRBV28 and TRBJ2-5, reads DVKVTQSSRYLVKRTGEKVFLECVQDMDHENMFWYRQDPGLGLRLIYFSYDVKMKEKGDIPEGYSVSREKKERFSLILESASTNQTSMYLCASTTRRQGQETQYFGPGTRLLVL.

This sequence joins TRBV7-8 and TRBJ2-1, with D uncertain. Germline V gene sequence: CDR1 SGHVS, CDR2 FQNEAQ. Trimming removed 1 base at V and 2 bases at J, with 9 bases between. The CDR3 runs to 15 residues. The CDR3 loop reads CASSLDSLPYNEQFF. The CDR3 bases are TGTGCCAGCAGCTTAGACAGCCTCCCCTACAATGAGCAGTTCTTC.

The rearrangement joins TRBV7-9 to TRBJ1-1; D ambiguous. CDR3 length equals 14 residues. Germline lookup yields CDR1 SEHNR and CDR2 FQNEAQ (reference sequence). V dropped 2 bases and J dropped 0 bases, with 7 bases sitting between them. The CDR3 region has the DNA TGTGCCAGCAGCTTAAGACGGATGAACACTGAAGCTTTCTTT. Translated: CASSLRRMNTEAFF.

V is TRBV24-1 and J is TRBJ2-1, with D possibly being TRBD2 (6 bases). The CDR3 covers 15 residues. From germline, CDR1 is KGHDR and CDR2 SFDVKD. V dropped 3 bases and J dropped 0 bases, with 8 bases sitting between them. The CDR3 DNA follows: TGTGCCACCAGTGATCGCGGGGACTCCTACAATGAGCAGTTCTTC. Its protein product is CATSDRGDSYNEQFF.

The V and J genes are TRBV10-3 and TRBJ2-2, with TRBD1 identical over 8 bases. Germline CDR1 and CDR2: ENHRY and SYGVKD. Germline trimming cut 6 bases from V and 7 bases from J; bases unmatched to any gene: 13. This CDR3 spans 16 amino acids. The CDR3 DNA reads TGTGCCATCAGGAGGGGGCCACAGGGGGACGGCGGGGAGCTGTTTTTT. Protein product: CAIRRGPQGDGGELFF.

The chain employs TRBV5-1 and TRBJ2-3; D remains unclear. V was cut by 4 bases and J by 3 bases, with 12 bases left in between. Germline CDR1 is SGHRS and CDR2 is YFSETQ. The CDR3 contains 14 residues. The CDR3 DNA follows: TGCGCCAGCAGCCTGGCGACCGGTACAGATACGCAGTATTTT. Amino acids: CASSLATGTDTQYF.

The chain is built from TRBV3-1 (or the pseudogene TRBV3-2) and TRBJ2-7; D perhaps matches TRBD2 (5 bases). Deletions cut 1 base from V and 4 bases from J, with 14 bases between. CDR1 is LGHDT and CDR2 is YNNKEL in the germline V gene (reference sequence). CDR3 length: 15 residues. The CDR3 reads CASSQVGSGPYEQYF. In DNA, the CDR3 is TGTGCCAGCAGCCAAGTGGGGAGCGGACCTTACGAGCAGTACTTC.

The rearrangement links TRBV2 to TRBJ2-7, with 7 bases identical to TRBD1. CDR1 and CDR2 from the germline V gene are SNHLY and FYNNEI. The CDR3 loop spans 14 amino acids. The V gene end was trimmed by 7 bases and the J gene end by 2 bases; junction bases not matched to a gene: 8. DNA of the CDR3: TGTGCCAGCACCGAACAGGGGCCGACCTACGAGCAGTACTTC. Its translation: CASTEQGPTYEQYF.

The DNA for the CDR3 is TGTGCCAGCAGCTTGGGGACAGGGACACAGCCCCAGCATTTT. Its protein product is CASSLGTGTQPQHF. The V call is TRBV5-8, the J call TRBJ1-5, with TRBD1 matching over 8 bases. V gave up 0 bases and J gave up 7 bases; unmatched junction bases: 3. This CDR3 contains 14 residues. Germline V CDR1 and CDR2: SGHTS, YDEGEE.

V gene TRBV29-1 combines with J gene TRBJ2-3, with D possibly matching TRBD1 (5 bases). There are 14 residues in the CDR3. CDR1 SQVTM and CDR2 ANQGSEA come from the germline V gene. The V end lost 2 bases, the J end lost 3 bases, and 12 bases lay between the germline ends. The CDR3 DNA is TGCAGCGTTGAAAGGGGCGGTGGTACAGATACGCAGTATTTT. Protein product: CSVERGGGTDTQYF.

The chain has TRBV4-1 and TRBJ1-2; the D gene is possibly TRBD1 (5 bases). The germline V gene has CDR1 MGHRA and CDR2 YSYEKL. This CDR3 is built from 16 residues. The V and J ends lost 1 base and 3 bases respectively, with 15 bases between them. The CDR3 loop reads CASSQGGGGVDYGYTF. CDR3 bases: TGCGCCAGCAGCCAAGGTGGCGGGGGGGTTGACTATGGCTACACCTTC.

This chain uses TRBV2 with TRBJ1-3, with TRBD1 identical over 7 bases. The trim removed 7 bases at V and 5 bases at J, leaving 11 bases unmatched. Germline V gene sequence: CDR1 SNHLY, CDR2 FYNNEI. The CDR3 loop spans 15 amino acids. The chain's CDR3 is CASTEQGMTRNTIYF. Written as DNA, the CDR3 is TGTGCCAGCACCGAACAGGGGATGACTCGAAACACCATATATTTT.

The J gene is TRBJ2-1, the V gene TRBV9, with TRBD2 matching over 13 bases. CDR1 and CDR2 from the germline V gene are SGDLS and YYNGEE. The CDR3 has 16 residues. Losses at the gene ends were 3 bases for V and 12 bases for J; bases not matched to a gene: 12. In DNA, the CDR3 is TGTGCCAGCAGCGCCCGACTAGCGGGGGGCTTATTGACGCAGTTCTTC. Amino acid sequence: CASSARLAGGLLTQFF.

This sequence joins TRBV6-2 or TRBV6-3 and TRBJ2-1, with 8 bases that match TRBD2. With 4 bases clipped from V and 3 bases from J, the junction kept 5 bases outside the gene matches. The CDR3 has 15 residues. Germline CDR1 reads MNHEY; CDR2 reads SVGEGT. As DNA, the CDR3 is TGTGCCAGCAGTTTAGCCGGGGGGGGCTACAATGAGCAGTTCTTC. This sequence encodes CASSLAGGGYNEQFF.